One and the same sample provided the 32 T cell receptor beta chains below, sequenced in a study of blood T cell repertoires in COVID-19. The repertoire was sequenced with immunoSEQ multiplex PCR; TCRdb's copy has only in-frame clones and lacks some. The table has about 240,000 clones, approximately 90% seen once. Sequenced input: peripheral blood. Receptor source: a man aged 60 to 75 who had recovered from COVID-19.

V and J are TRBV10-3 and TRBJ1-2; tentative D call: TRBD1 (6 bases). Trimming took 7 bases from V and 5 from J, leaving 20 bases between them. The CDR3 covers 15 residues. CDR1 is ENHRY and CDR2 is SYGVKD in the germline V gene. The CDR3 protein is CAITPDQGPRYGYTF. The CDR3 DNA reads TGTGCCATCACCCCCGACCAGGGGCCTAGGTATGGCTACACCTTC.

The V gene is TRBV5-1, the J gene TRBJ1-6; D is perhaps TRBD1 (6 bases). The CDR3 extends over 16 amino acids. Germline CDR1 and CDR2: SGHRS and YFSETQ. The V end was cut by 3 bases, the J end by 7 bases, with 17 bases between. The CDR3 loop reads CASSSGETGANSPLHF. Here the CDR3 DNA reads TGCGCCAGCAGCTCGGGTGAGACAGGCGCGAATTCACCCCTCCACTTT.

The chain links TRBV5-1 to TRBJ1-2; D might be TRBD1 (5 bases). The germline gives CDR1 SGHRS, CDR2 YFSETQ. Between the trimmed V and J ends, which lost 4 bases and 2 bases, there was a span of 15 bases. This CDR3 contains 15 residues. For the CDR3, the DNA is TGCGCCAGCAGCCGGAACCGACAGACGAACTATGGCTACACCTTC. This codes for CASSRNRQTNYGYTF.

This clone appeared once. The chain uses TRBV15 and TRBJ2-3; the match to TRBD2 covers 9 bases. Per the germline V gene, CDR1 is LNHNV and CDR2 is YYDKDF (reference sequence). V dropped 2 bases and J dropped 4; count of bases not matched to a gene: 7. The CDR3 totals 16 residues. The CDR3 nucleotides read TGTGCCACCAGCAGATTCCCGGGACTAGCACCAGATACGCAGTATTTT. This encodes CATSRFPGLAPDTQYF.

This clone was recorded a few times. The rearrangement links TRBV27 to TRBJ1-1; TRBD1 matches at 9 bases. Germline CDR1 reads MNHEY; CDR2 reads SMNVEV (reference sequence). The CDR3 has 14 amino acids. After removal of 4 bases from V and 3 bases from J, the junction contained 3 bases not matched to a gene. CDR3 sequence: CASSSGQGHTEAFF. CDR3 bases: TGTGCCAGCAGTTCGGGACAGGGTCACACTGAAGCTTTCTTT.

The CDR3 DNA sequence: TGTGCCAGCAGCCAAGATGGCCCTCTAGCGGGGGGGGCCCATGAGCAGTTCTTC. As protein: CASSQDGPLAGGAHEQFF. The chain carries TRBV3-1 (or the pseudogene TRBV3-2) and TRBJ2-1; 12 nucleotides align to TRBD2. J lost 8 bases, V lost 0 bases, and 11 bases had no gene match. Germline-derived CDR1 and CDR2 are LGHDT and YNNKEL (reference sequence). The length of the CDR3 is 18 residues.

This clone was seen just once. V and J are TRBV5-5 and TRBJ2-7; 8 bases align to TRBD1. Germline CDR1 and CDR2: SGHKS and YYEKEE (reference sequence). Germline trimming cut 2 bases from V and 6 bases from J; bases unmatched to any gene: 4. This CDR3 has 13 residues. The CDR3, as DNA: TGTGCCAGCAGCTTAACAGGGGGTGTCGAGCAGTACTTC. Its translation is CASSLTGGVEQYF.

V usage is TRBV19 and J usage is TRBJ1-5; TRBD1 matches at 7 bases. The length of the CDR3 is 13 residues. The trim removed 8 bases at V and 6 bases at J, leaving 7 bases unmatched. The V gene's germline CDR1 is LNHDA and CDR2 SQIVND (reference sequence). The CDR3 DNA reads as TGTGCCAGTGCTGACAGGGTCTTTCAGCCCCAGCATTTT. This codes for CASADRVFQPQHF. Full variable domain (remainder filled in from reference TRBV19 and TRBJ1-5): DGGITQSPKYLFRKEGQNVTLSCEQNLNHDAMYWYRQDPGQGLRLIYYSQIVNDFQKGDIAEGYSVSREKKESFPLTVTSAQKNPTAFYLCASADRVFQPQHFGDGTRLSIL.

The CDR3 nucleotides read TGTGCCAGCAGTCCCAAATCCACGGGACAGGGGACCTATGGCTACACCTTC. Protein sequence: CASSPKSTGQGTYGYTF. This chain links TRBV6-6 with TRBJ1-2; 10 nucleotides line up with TRBD1. Germline V gene lookup returns CDR1 MNHNY and CDR2 SVGAGI (reference sequence). The CDR3 runs to 17 residues. The V segment lost 5 bases and the J segment 4 bases; nucleotides outside the gene matches: 13.

This chain uses TRBV20-1 with TRBJ2-1; possible D gene TRBD2, 5 bases. V lost 5 bases and J 7 bases, leaving 18 bases between the germline ends. The germline V gene has CDR1 DFQATT and CDR2 SNEGSKA (reference sequence). This CDR3 contains 14 residues. CDR3 residues: CSAGEITSGNEQFF. CDR3 in DNA: TGCAGTGCTGGTGAGATTACGTCGGGAAATGAGCAGTTCTTC.

The rearrangement joins TRBV11-2 to TRBJ2-7; TRBD1 matches at 7 bases. The CDR3 consists of 15 residues. In germline, CDR1 is SGHAT, CDR2 FQNNGV. The V segment lost 4 bases and the J segment 4 bases; nucleotides outside the gene matches: 10. CDR3 DNA sequence: TGTGCCAGCAGCTCCATGCCAGACAGGGCTTACGAGCAGTACTTC. Protein sequence: CASSSMPDRAYEQYF. Looking up the rest from reference TRBV11-2 and TRBJ2-7 gives the full variable domain: EAGVAQSPRYKIIEKRQSVAFWCNPISGHATLYWYQQILGQGPKLLIQFQNNGVVDDSQLPKDRFSAERLKGVDSTLKIQPAKLEDSAVYLCASSSMPDRAYEQYFGPGTRLTVT.

The chain employs TRBV13 and TRBJ2-4, with D possibly TRBD2 on 5 matching bases. The CDR3 contains 16 residues. V dropped 5 bases and J dropped 4 bases, with 18 bases sitting between them. Germline V gene data show CDR1 as PRHDT and CDR2 as FYEKMQ (reference sequence). In DNA, the CDR3 is TGTGCCAGCAGCCGACCGACCACTAGGGCAAAAAACATTCAGTACTTC. This translates into CASSRPTTRAKNIQYF.

The J gene is TRBJ1-1, the V gene TRBV2; D gene uncertain. Trimming took off 6 bases at V and 3 bases at J, with 14 bases between the two ends. Per germline, CDR1 SNHLY and CDR2 FYNNEI. The CDR3 loop spans 14 amino acids. This CDR3 is CASRRALLYTEAFF. CDR3 nucleotides: TGTGCCAGCAGGAGAGCCCTTCTTTACACTGAAGCTTTCTTT.

The chain has TRBV6-6 and TRBJ1-4; weak D call: TRBD1 (5 bases). V dropped 2 bases and J dropped 8 bases, with 12 bases sitting between them. Germline assignment: CDR1 MNHNY and CDR2 SVGAGI (reference sequence). There are 14 residues in the CDR3. In DNA, the CDR3 is TGTGCCAGCAGTTACAGGGGAGGCGGAGAAAAACTGTTTTTT. It is translated as CASSYRGGGEKLFF.

The V and J genes are TRBV7-9 and TRBJ2-1; 12 nucleotides align to TRBD1. The CDR3 runs 15 residues. V lost 5 bases, J lost 6 bases, and 5 bases stayed unmatched. Germline values: CDR1 SEHNR, CDR2 FQNEAQ (reference sequence). CDR3 coding DNA: TGTGCCAGCAGCCTCGGGACAGGGGGCCTCAATGAGCAGTTCTTC. Its protein product is CASSLGTGGLNEQFF.

The V call is TRBV28, the J call TRBJ2-1; 9 bases are shared with TRBD2. V was clipped by 3 bases and J by 7 bases; unmatched bases: 7. Germline V gene data show CDR1 as MDHEN and CDR2 as SYDVKM. The CDR3 sequence is 15 residues long. CDR3 sequence reads: CASSLRPSGVNEQFF. DNA for the CDR3: TGTGCCAGCAGTTTGCGTCCTAGCGGGGTTAATGAGCAGTTCTTC.

The chain is built from TRBV3-1 (or the pseudogene TRBV3-2) and TRBJ1-2; 7 nucleotides line up with TRBD1. Germline V gene lookup returns CDR1 LGHDT and CDR2 YNNKEL (reference sequence). The CDR3 length is 15 residues. Losses at the gene ends were 3 bases for V and 2 bases for J; bases not matched to a gene: 6. The DNA of the CDR3 is TGTGCCAGCAGCCATGACACACAGGGGAACTATGGCTACACCTTC. It encodes CASSHDTQGNYGYTF.

The J gene is TRBJ1-4, the V gene TRBV12-3 or TRBV12-4, with D unresolved. Trimming took off 6 bases at V and 5 bases at J, with 10 bases between the two ends. This CDR3 is built from 13 residues. The CDR3 DNA sequence: TGTGCCAGCAGGAGACACCTGAATGAAAAACTGTTTTTT. Translating it yields CASRRHLNEKLFF.

V usage is TRBV6-5 and J usage is TRBJ2-7; 9 bases fit TRBD1. The germline gives CDR1 MNHEY, CDR2 SVGAGI. The CDR3 is 15 amino acids. V shed 2 bases and J 1 base; nucleotides not matched to a gene: 3. CDR3 DNA sequence: TGTGCCAGCAGTTACGCAGGACAGGGGTCCTACGAGCAGTACTTC. As protein: CASSYAGQGSYEQYF.

The genes are TRBV5-1 and TRBJ2-3; 8 bases agree with TRBD2. Germline V gives CDR1 SGHRS, CDR2 YFSETQ. Germline trimming cut 1 base from V and 4 bases from J; bases unmatched to any gene: 8. The CDR3 length is 16 residues. The CDR3 loop reads CASSLPSTSVPDTQYF. In DNA, the CDR3 is TGCGCCAGCAGCTTGCCCTCGACTAGCGTCCCAGATACGCAGTATTTT.

The chain carries TRBV7-2 and TRBJ2-7, with 12 bases lining up with TRBD2. Trimming at V came to 5 bases and at J to 0 bases, leaving 2 bases not matched to a gene. The CDR3 length is 15 residues. Looked up from germline, CDR1 is SGHTA and CDR2 is FQGNSA. DNA for the CDR3: TGTGCCAGCAGCCCTAGCGGGGGGGCCTCCTACGAGCAGTACTTC. Translated, it gives CASSPSGGASYEQYF. Based on the CDR3 plus reference TRBV7-2 and TRBJ2-7, the full variable domain is GAGVSQSPSNKVTEKGKDVELRCDPISGHTALYWYRQSLGQGLEFLIYFQGNSAPDKSGLPSDRFSAERTGGSVSTLTIQRTQQEDSAVYLCASSPSGGASYEQYFGPGTRLTVT.

The V call is TRBV6-2 or TRBV6-3, the J call TRBJ2-3; unclear D gene. Germline V gives CDR1 MNHEY, CDR2 SVGEGT. The V end was cut by 0 bases, the J end by 6 bases, with 22 bases between. This CDR3 comprises 18 residues. CDR3 sequence: CASSYSLRRGYDPDTQYF. The DNA for the CDR3 is TGTGCCAGCAGTTACTCCCTTCGACGCGGATACGATCCGGATACGCAGTATTTT.

The chain couples TRBV18 to TRBJ2-3; D gene uncertain. Trimming shortened V by 0 bases and J by 5 bases, and 15 bases separated the two germline ends. Looked up from germline, CDR1 is KGHSH and CDR2 is LQKENI. The length of the CDR3 is 16 residues. CDR3 in amino acids: CASSPPGPGLGDTQYF. For the CDR3, the DNA is TGTGCCAGCTCACCACCGGGCCCTGGGTTAGGAGATACGCAGTATTTT.

This chain connects TRBV2 to TRBJ1-2; a possible D gene is TRBD1 (6 bases). The CDR3 extends over 13 amino acids. With 3 bases removed from V and 3 bases from J, the gap between germline ends came to 8 bases. Looked up from germline, CDR1 is SNHLY and CDR2 is FYNNEI. CDR3 in DNA: TGTGCCAGCAGTGATCGGACAGACTATGGCTACACCTTC. Encoded protein: CASSDRTDYGYTF. The entire variable domain, with the rest obtained from reference TRBV2 and TRBJ1-2, is as follows: EPEVTQTPSHQVTQMGQEVILRCVPISNHLYFYWYRQILGQKVEFLVSFYNNEISEKSEIFDDQFSVERPDGSNFTLKIRSTKLEDSAMYFCASSDRTDYGYTFGSGTRLTVV.

V gene TRBV7-2 combines with J gene TRBJ2-1, with TRBD2 matching over 8 bases. Germline V gene sequence: CDR1 SGHTA, CDR2 FQGNSA. The CDR3 covers 15 residues. V lost 6 bases, J lost 7 bases, and 11 bases stayed unmatched. In DNA form, the CDR3 reads TGTGCCAGCAGAGACCGGGGGGGAAGTATAAATGAGCAGTTCTTC. Translating gives CASRDRGGSINEQFF.

The chain joins TRBV2 to TRBJ1-2, with D unresolved. V gave up 2 bases and J gave up 7 bases, with 14 bases separating them. Germline lookup yields CDR1 SNHLY and CDR2 FYNNEI. The CDR3 runs 14 residues. This CDR3 reads CASSESGASGGYTF. DNA for the CDR3: TGTGCCAGCAGTGAATCCGGCGCCAGCGGTGGCTACACCTTC.

The chain carries TRBV15 and TRBJ1-5; 8 bases match TRBD1. Germline V gene data show CDR1 as LNHNV and CDR2 as YYDKDF (reference sequence). After removal of 3 bases from V and 7 bases from J, the junction contained 5 bases not matched to a gene. This CDR3 comprises 14 residues. CDR3 sequence reads: CATSRTGDGQPQHF. In DNA form, the CDR3 reads TGTGCCACCAGCAGGACAGGGGATGGACAGCCCCAGCATTTT. Full variable domain (outside the CDR3, taken from reference TRBV15 and TRBJ1-5): DAMVIQNPRYQVTQFGKPVTLSCSQTLNHNVMYWYQQKSSQAPKLLFHYYDKDFNNEADTPDNFQSRRPNTSFCFLDIRSPGLGDTAMYLCATSRTGDGQPQHFGDGTRLSIL.

The chain recombines TRBV6-5 with TRBJ1-6, with a tentative D call TRBD1 (5 bases). The CDR3 spans 15 residues. In germline, CDR1 is MNHEY, CDR2 SVGAGI. Trimming removed 8 bases from V and 3 bases from J, with 14 bases in between. The CDR3 spells CASGLGGIYNSPLHF. The DNA of the CDR3 is TGTGCCAGCGGCCTGGGGGGTATCTATAATTCACCCCTCCACTTT.

The count of this clone is one. The chain links TRBV9 to TRBJ1-4; D gene ambiguous. Trimming shortened V by 0 bases and J by 3 bases, and 6 bases separated the two germline ends. This CDR3 comprises 14 residues. Germline CDR1 is SGDLS and CDR2 is YYNGEE. DNA of the CDR3: TGTGCCAGCAGCGTAGCCGGGGCTAATGAAAAACTGTTTTTT. Protein sequence: CASSVAGANEKLFF.

V usage is TRBV19 and J usage is TRBJ2-3; possible D gene TRBD1, 5 bases. The CDR3 runs 14 residues. Trimming shortened V by 2 bases and J by 2 bases, and 8 bases separated the two germline ends. CDR1 is LNHDA, CDR2 SQIVND, per germline (reference sequence). The CDR3 region is CASSISRATDTQYF. CDR3 bases: TGTGCCAGTAGTATATCCAGGGCCACAGATACGCAGTATTTT.

This chain uses TRBV12-5 with TRBJ2-3; unclear D gene. CDR3 length: 11 amino acids. Germline V gene sequence: CDR1 LGHNT, CDR2 FRNRAP. Trimming left V 7 bases short and J 3 bases short, with 5 bases between. The CDR3 reads CASAPTDTQYF. As DNA, the CDR3 is TGTGCTAGTGCCCCGACAGATACGCAGTATTTT.

The chain joins TRBV7-2 to TRBJ1-4; D might be TRBD1 (6 bases). The germline gives CDR1 SGHTA, CDR2 FQGNSA. CDR3 length equals 16 residues. V shed 3 bases and J shed 7 bases, with 18 bases lying between them. CDR3 sequence reads: CASSFSPTGRAEKLFF. CDR3 DNA sequence: TGTGCCAGCAGCTTTTCCCCGACAGGAAGGGCTGAAAAACTGTTTTTT. Using reference TRBV7-2 and TRBJ1-4 for the parts outside the CDR3, the full variable domain is GAGVSQSPSNKVTEKGKDVELRCDPISGHTALYWYRQSLGQGLEFLIYFQGNSAPDKSGLPSDRFSAERTGGSVSTLTIQRTQQEDSAVYLCASSFSPTGRAEKLFFGSGTQLSVL.